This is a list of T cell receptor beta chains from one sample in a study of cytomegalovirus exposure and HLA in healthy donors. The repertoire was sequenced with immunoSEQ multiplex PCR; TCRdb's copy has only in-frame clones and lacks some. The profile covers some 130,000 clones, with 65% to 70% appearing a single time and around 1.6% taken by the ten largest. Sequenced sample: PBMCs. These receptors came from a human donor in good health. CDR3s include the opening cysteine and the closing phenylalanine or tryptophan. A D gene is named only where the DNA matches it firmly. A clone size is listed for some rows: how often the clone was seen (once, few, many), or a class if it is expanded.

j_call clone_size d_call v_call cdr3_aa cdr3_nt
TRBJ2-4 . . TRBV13 CASRSHRGAKNIQYF TGTGCCAGCAGGTCCCACCGGGGGGCCAAAAACATTCAGTACTTC
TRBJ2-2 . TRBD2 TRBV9 CASSQGGRSLTGELFF TGTGCCAGCAGCCAGGGCGGGAGAAGTTTAACCGGGGAGCTGTTTTTT
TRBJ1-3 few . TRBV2 CASSIRVLSSGNTIYF TGTGCCAGCAGTATCAGGGTATTAAGCTCTGGAAACACCATATATTTT
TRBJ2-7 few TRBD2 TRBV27 CASSLVRLAVGEQYF TGTGCCAGCAGTTTGGTTCGGCTAGCGGTTGGAGAGCAGTACTTC
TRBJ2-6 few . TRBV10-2 CASSEGRNVLTF TGCGCCAGCAGTGAAGGGAGGAACGTCCTGACTTTC
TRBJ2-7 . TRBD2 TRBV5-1 CASQMTSGSYEQYF TGCGCCAGCCAGATGACTAGCGGGAGTTACGAGCAGTACTTC
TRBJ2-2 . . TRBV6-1 CASSEAGVSGELFF TGTGCCAGCAGTGAAGCAGGAGTCTCCGGGGAGCTGTTTTTT
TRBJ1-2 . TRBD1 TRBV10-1 CASRGRPDWGLDRGGYTF TGCGCCAGCAGGGGCAGGCCAGACTGGGGCCTCGACAGGGGCGGCTACACCTTC
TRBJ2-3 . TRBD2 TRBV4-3 CASSQAIGGGTSTDAQYF TGCGCCAGCAGCCAGGCTATCGGTGGGGGGACTAGCACAGATGCGCAGTATTTT
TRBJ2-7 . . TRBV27 CASRRAVSAYEQYF TGTGCCAGCCGCCGCGCCGTTAGTGCCTACGAGCAGTACTTC
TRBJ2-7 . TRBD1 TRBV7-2 CASSPKGGPYEQYF TGTGCCAGCAGCCCAAAAGGGGGCCCGTACGAGCAGTACTTC
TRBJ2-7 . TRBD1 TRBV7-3 CASSTGQGHEQYF TGTGCCAGCAGCACGGGACAGGGCCACGAGCAGTACTTC
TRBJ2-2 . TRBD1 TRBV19 CASSIVGAGGGGTGELFF TGTGCCAGTAGTATAGTCGGGGCAGGGGGCGGCGGCACCGGGGAGCTGTTTTTT
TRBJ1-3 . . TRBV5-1 CASTPGGGNTIYF TGCGCCAGCACCCCCGGCGGTGGAAACACCATATATTTT
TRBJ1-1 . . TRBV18 CASSPLGGQNTEAFF TGTGCCAGCTCACCCCTCGGCGGCCAGAACACTGAAGCTTTCTTT